This TCR beta chain stems from a study of blood T cell dynamics during melanoma immunotherapy. DNA loading was fixed at 350 ng for all bulk PBMC samples. Repertoires were generated with immunoSEQ multiplex PCR, while TCRdb's copy carries only in-frame clones and drops some. The sample lists over 10,000 clones, under 90% occurring once. The germline V gene has CDR1 SGHAT and CDR2 FQNNGV. The CDR3 runs to 17 residues. V gave up 1 base and J gave up 0 bases; unmatched junction bases: 5. Regarding time point: pre-treatment baseline. This rearrangement joins TRBV11-2 to TRBJ2-2; TRBD2 agrees at 7 bases. The sequence was collected from a human donor with melanoma. Sequences were derived from blood, sampled from a patient treated with checkpoint blockade. CDR3 residues: CASSLVGGPSNTGELFF. CDR3 sequence (DNA): TGTGCCAGCAGCTTAGTGGGAGGGCCCTCGAACACCGGGGAGCTGTTTTTT.